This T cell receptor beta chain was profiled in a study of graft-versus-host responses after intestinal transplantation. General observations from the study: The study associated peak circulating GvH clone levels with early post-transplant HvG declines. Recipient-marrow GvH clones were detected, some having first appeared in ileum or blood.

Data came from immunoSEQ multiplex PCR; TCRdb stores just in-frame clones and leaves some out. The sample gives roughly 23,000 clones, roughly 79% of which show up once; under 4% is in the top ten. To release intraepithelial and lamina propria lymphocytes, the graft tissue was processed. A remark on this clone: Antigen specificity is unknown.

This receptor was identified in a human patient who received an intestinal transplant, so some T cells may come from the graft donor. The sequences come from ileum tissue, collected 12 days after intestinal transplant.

CDR3 protein: CASSPNHLSSYEQYF. The CDR3 region has the DNA TGTGCCAGCTCACCAAACCACCTGAGCTCCTACGAGCAGTACTTC. This chain uses TRBV18 with TRBJ2-7; no definite D call. The CDR3 totals 15 residues. V was clipped by 2 bases and J by 0 bases, with 11 bases between them. Germline CDR1 KGHSH, CDR2 LQKENI.